This entry lists 22 T cell receptor beta chains sequenced from one sample in a study of blood T cell repertoires in COVID-19. TCRdb's table, derived via immunoSEQ multiplex PCR, lists solely in-frame clones and lacks some. The table lists almost 250,000 clones, around 86% of them singletons. Sequences were obtained from peripheral blood. Receptors originate from a woman of 80 years or more with COVID-19, enrolled during active disease.

CDR3 coding DNA: TGTGCCAGCAGCTTAGACCCCTGGAGAGTTAACTATGGCTACACCTTC. As protein: CASSLDPWRVNYGYTF. This rearrangement joins TRBV11-2 to TRBJ1-2; no definite D call. V was trimmed by 0 bases and J by 1 base, leaving 12 bases between them. Germline CDR1 and CDR2: SGHAT and FQNNGV. The CDR3 runs 16 residues.

The chain uses TRBV7-6 and TRBJ1-1, with TRBD1 identical over 7 bases. The CDR3 is made up of 15 amino acids. The V segment lost 1 base and the J segment 4 bases; nucleotides outside the gene matches: 6. Per germline, CDR1 SGHVS and CDR2 FNYEAQ. In DNA form, the CDR3 reads TGTGCCAGCAGCTTAGGAGCCAGGGGGAGCACTGAAGCTTTCTTT. As protein: CASSLGARGSTEAFF. The entire variable domain, with the rest obtained from reference TRBV7-6 and TRBJ1-1, is as follows: GAGVSQSPRYKVTKRGQDVALRCDPISGHVSLYWYRQALGQGPEFLTYFNYEAQQDKSGLPNDRFSAERPEGSISTLTIQRTEQRDSAMYRCASSLGARGSTEAFFGQGTRLTVV.

This clone has a single count. The gene calls are TRBV24-1 and TRBJ1-2; weak D call: TRBD1 (6 bases). Germline lookup yields CDR1 KGHDR and CDR2 SFDVKD. The V and J ends lost 1 base and 4 bases respectively, with 9 bases between them. This CDR3 contains 14 residues. The CDR3 protein is CATSDLQGTYGYTF. The CDR3 DNA follows: TGTGCCACCAGTGATTTACAGGGAACCTATGGCTACACCTTC.

This clone was picked up one time. The chain is built from TRBV5-1 and TRBJ1-4; D unclear. Trimming took off 0 bases at V and 4 bases at J, with 10 bases between the two ends. CDR3 length: 15 residues. Per germline, CDR1 SGHRS and CDR2 YFSETQ. DNA of the CDR3: TGCGCCAGCAGCTTGGAGCCAGGCCATAATGAAAAACTGTTTTTT. Translating gives CASSLEPGHNEKLFF.

This chain uses TRBV20-1 with TRBJ1-2, with D uncertain. The germline V gene has CDR1 DFQATT and CDR2 SNEGSKA (reference sequence). CDR3 length equals 12 residues. V was clipped by 3 bases and J by 4 bases, with 9 bases between them. Written as DNA, the CDR3 is TGCAGTGCTAGTATGGGCTTCTATGGCTACACCTTC. Its translation is CSASMGFYGYTF.

The rearrangement joins TRBV7-8 to TRBJ1-1; possibly TRBD1 for D (5 bases). This CDR3 region has 15 residues. CDR1 is SGHVS, CDR2 FQNEAQ, per germline. Trimming removed 1 base from V and 3 bases from J, with 12 bases in between. CDR3 nucleotides: TGTGCCAGCAGCTTAGGACAGTCCTGGGACACTGAAGCTTTCTTT. This translates into CASSLGQSWDTEAFF.

This chain links TRBV19 with TRBJ2-1; D may be TRBD1 (6 bases). From germline, CDR1 is LNHDA and CDR2 SQIVND (reference sequence). CDR3 length equals 16 residues. The ends were cut back, 1 base at V and 2 bases at J, with 12 bases in the middle. The CDR3 DNA reads as TGTGCCAGTAGTATAGGGGGGCAGGGTCCCTACAATGAGCAGTTCTTC. Translation: CASSIGGQGPYNEQFF.

The gene calls are TRBV7-9 and TRBJ2-5; no definite D call. Trimming pared 3 bases from V and 5 bases from J, leaving 10 bases between. CDR1 is SEHNR, CDR2 FQNEAQ, per germline (reference sequence). The CDR3 is 13 amino acids. CDR3 loop: CASSFSGEETQYF. The DNA for the CDR3 is TGTGCCAGCAGCTTTTCCGGAGAGGAGACCCAGTACTTC.

The J gene is TRBJ1-2, the V gene TRBV19; 11 nucleotides agree with TRBD1. CDR3 length: 18 residues. The germline gives CDR1 LNHDA, CDR2 SQIVND (reference sequence). Germline trimming cut 10 bases from V and 4 bases from J; bases unmatched to any gene: 20. CDR3 protein: CATRPGGTGGNPVYGYTF. CDR3 sequence (DNA): TGTGCCACTCGCCCTGGGGGGACAGGGGGAAACCCTGTCTATGGCTACACCTTC.

The chain has TRBV24-1 and TRBJ2-2; 10 positions agree with TRBD2. Germline V lookup: CDR1 KGHDR, CDR2 SFDVKD. CDR3 length: 16 amino acids. The J segment lost 4 bases and the V segment lost 1 base, leaving 2 bases of the junction unmatched. The CDR3 protein is CATSDFERGGTGELFF. The CDR3 DNA sequence: TGTGCCACCAGTGATTTCGAGCGGGGGGGCACCGGGGAGCTGTTTTTT.

This rearrangement joins TRBV3-1 (or the pseudogene TRBV3-2) to TRBJ1-2; no definite D call. There are 12 residues in the CDR3. Germline CDR1 reads LGHDT; CDR2 reads YNNKEL (reference sequence). V lost 1 base and J 7 bases, leaving 7 bases between the germline ends. In nucleotides, the CDR3 is TGTGCCAGCAGCCAAGGGTGGCCTGGCTACACCTTC. Encoded protein: CASSQGWPGYTF.

The V and J genes are TRBV19 and TRBJ1-2; maybe TRBD1 (5 bases). The CDR3 length is 14 residues. Germline V lookup: CDR1 LNHDA, CDR2 SQIVND (reference sequence). The germline V and J ends were trimmed by 3 bases and 5 bases, with 13 bases remaining between them. The CDR3 region is CASSMSRGLYGYTF. CDR3 coding DNA: TGTGCCAGTAGTATGAGTAGGGGACTTTATGGCTACACCTTC.

V gene TRBV9 combines with J gene TRBJ1-2; D gene unclear. The CDR3 is made up of 17 amino acids. V lost 2 bases to trimming and J lost 2 bases, with 19 bases between them. CDR1 and CDR2 (germline): SGDLS, YYNGEE. The CDR3 spells CASSVAREGRRNYGYTF. CDR3 DNA: TGTGCCAGCAGCGTCGCGAGGGAAGGACGGAGGAACTATGGCTACACCTTC. The full variable domain, in which reference TRBV9 and TRBJ1-2 provide the parts outside the CDR3, is DSGVTQTPKHLITATGQRVTLRCSPRSGDLSVYWYQQSLDQGLQFLIQYYNGEERAKGNILERFSAQQFPDLHSELNLSSLELGDSALYFCASSVAREGRRNYGYTFGSGTRLTVV.

This clone was recorded only once. The V call is TRBV5-1, the J call TRBJ2-7, with D perhaps TRBD2 (6 bases). V dropped 0 bases and J dropped 5 bases, with 15 bases sitting between them. CDR1 and CDR2 from the germline V gene are SGHRS and YFSETQ. The CDR3 consists of 15 residues. Written as DNA, the CDR3 is TGCGCCAGCAGCTTGGCCGCGGGGCCCATGGACGAGCAGTACGTC. It specifies CASSLAAGPMDEQYV.

The J gene is TRBJ1-3, the V gene TRBV6-5, with a weak D call TRBD1 (6 bases). The CDR3 totals 15 residues. Germline-derived CDR1 and CDR2 are MNHEY and SVGAGI. Trimming took off 6 bases at V and 0 bases at J, with 12 bases between the two ends. The CDR3 nucleotides are TGTGCCAGCAGCCAGGGGATAGACTCTGGAAACACCATATATTTT. This codes for CASSQGIDSGNTIYF.

The V gene is TRBV2, the J gene TRBJ1-1; no reliable D call. The CDR3 contains 13 residues. Germline CDR1 reads SNHLY; CDR2 reads FYNNEI. Trimming removed 11 bases at V and 1 base at J, with 14 bases between. The CDR3 nucleotides are TGTGCCCAATCAAGGGAGGAGAACACTGAAGCTTTCTTT. Translating it yields CAQSREENTEAFF.

V is TRBV5-6 and J is TRBJ2-5, with D maybe TRBD1 (6 bases). Trimming left V 6 bases short and J 5 bases short, with 20 bases between. The V gene's germline CDR1 is SGHDT and CDR2 YYEEEE. The CDR3 runs 15 residues. The CDR3 DNA reads as TGTGCCAGCACCTCCGAAGATGGGGGCTCGGAGACCCAGTACTTC. It specifies CASTSEDGGSETQYF.

The rearrangement uses TRBV11-2 and TRBJ2-3, with D possibly matching TRBD2 (5 bases). Germline lookup yields CDR1 SGHAT and CDR2 FQNNGV. The V end was cut by 5 bases, the J end by 0 bases, with 12 bases between. The CDR3 has 15 residues. CDR3 protein: CASSRADLSTDTQYF. As DNA, the CDR3 is TGTGCCAGCAGCAGAGCGGATCTTAGCACAGATACGCAGTATTTT.

J is TRBJ2-7 and V is TRBV5-5; D unclear. This CDR3 spans 14 amino acids. Trimming removed 0 bases from V and 0 bases from J, with 7 bases in between. The germline V gene has CDR1 SGHKS and CDR2 YYEKEE (reference sequence). As DNA, the CDR3 is TGTGCCAGCAGCTTGGATACGAGCTCCTACGAGCAGTACGTC. Its protein is CASSLDTSSYEQYV.

This sequence joins TRBV24-1 and TRBJ2-5, with D perhaps matching TRBD1 (5 bases). The V end lost 0 bases, the J end lost 1 base, and 11 bases lay between the germline ends. The germline V gene has CDR1 KGHDR and CDR2 SFDVKD. There are 16 residues in the CDR3. As DNA, the CDR3 is TGTGCCACCAGTGATTTGGCAGGGCAGGGCCAAGAGACCCAGTACTTC. This sequence encodes CATSDLAGQGQETQYF.

V and J are TRBV11-2 and TRBJ1-4; 8 nucleotides line up with TRBD1. The CDR3 sequence is 14 residues long. CDR1 and CDR2 from the germline V gene are SGHAT and FQNNGV. V dropped 5 bases and J dropped 7; count of bases not matched to a gene: 6. The CDR3 nucleotides read TGTGCCAGCAGCCCCGGACAGGGTATTGAAAAACTGTTTTTT. Its protein product is CASSPGQGIEKLFF.

This clone came up once. The same CDR3 can be traced to other DNA sequences in this sample. V and J are TRBV5-1 and TRBJ2-7; 10 bases are shared with TRBD1. J lost 2 bases, V lost 3 bases, and 2 bases had no gene match. CDR1 is SGHRS, CDR2 YFSETQ, per germline. This CDR3 is 14 amino acids long. CDR3 in amino acids: CASSSGTGAYEQYF. The CDR3 DNA reads as TGCGCCAGCAGCTCCGGGACAGGGGCCTACGAGCAGTACTTC.